This is a list of T cell receptor beta chains from one sample in a study of identical twins. TCRdb itself ran the 5' RACE reads through MiXCR, one entry per CDR3 protein. The sample carries roughly 230,000 distinct CDR3 sequences, around 8% recorded once. These data are also associated with another study on yellow fever vaccine responses in identical twins.

The sequenced material came from CD8+ T cells sorted from blood. Receptor source: a woman in her late teens or twenties in good health. CDR3s include the opening cysteine and the closing phenylalanine or tryptophan. Each record gives: CDR3 DNA, CDR3 protein, J gene, clone size, V gene, D gene. D genes are given only for firm matches. Size is stated for part of the rows, as once, few or many counts, or as a class when the clone is expanded.

cdr3_nt: TGTGCCAGCAGCTCGGGACAGGGTACCAATCAGCCCCAGCATTTT
cdr3_aa: CASSSGQGTNQPQHF
j_call: TRBJ1-5
clone_size: many
v_call: TRBV7-9
d_call: TRBD1

cdr3_nt: TGCAGTGCCGACGACAGGAGCGCAGCAACTAATGAAAAACTGTTTTTT
cdr3_aa: CSADDRSAATNEKLFF
j_call: TRBJ1-4
clone_size: few
v_call: TRBV20-1
d_call: NA

cdr3_nt: TGTGCCAGCAGTTACGGGGGCGGGGACCTCTCCTACGAGCAGTACTTC
cdr3_aa: CASSYGGGDLSYEQYF
j_call: TRBJ2-7
clone_size: NA
v_call: TRBV6-2/TRBV6-3
d_call: NA

cdr3_nt: TGTGCCAGCAGTTACGGGGACGGGTACGAGCAGTACTTC
cdr3_aa: CASSYGDGYEQYF
j_call: TRBJ2-7
clone_size: many
v_call: TRBV6-5
d_call: NA

cdr3_nt: TGTGCCAGCAGCTTAGGCGGGGGTACATTCCACTCCTACGAGCAGTACTTC
cdr3_aa: CASSLGGGTFHSYEQYF
j_call: TRBJ2-7
clone_size: NA
v_call: TRBV7-9
d_call: TRBD2

cdr3_nt: TGCAGCGTTAGGACAGGGGGCCCGTATGGCTACACCTTC
cdr3_aa: CSVRTGGPYGYTF
j_call: TRBJ1-2
clone_size: NA
v_call: TRBV29-1
d_call: TRBD1

cdr3_nt: TGCAGCGTTGAAGGGGACGGCGAAGCCCTCCACTTT
cdr3_aa: CSVEGDGEALHF
j_call: TRBJ1-6
clone_size: many
v_call: TRBV29-1
d_call: NA

cdr3_nt: TGTGCCAGCAGTCCCCCCAGGGGAGAGCAGTACTTC
cdr3_aa: CASSPPRGEQYF
j_call: TRBJ2-7
clone_size: many
v_call: TRBV12-3/TRBV12-4
d_call: NA

cdr3_nt: TGTGCTAGTGGTACGATTACAGGGGATCCGCAGTATTTT
cdr3_aa: CASGTITGDPQYF
j_call: TRBJ2-3
clone_size: few
v_call: TRBV12-5
d_call: TRBD1

cdr3_nt: TGTGCCAGCAGCCAGGAAGGCACAGATACGCAGTATTTT
cdr3_aa: CASSQEGTDTQYF
j_call: TRBJ2-3
clone_size: many
v_call: TRBV9
d_call: NA

cdr3_nt: TGCAGCCCAATCACAGATACGCAGTATTTT
cdr3_aa: CSPITDTQYF
j_call: TRBJ2-3
clone_size: NA
v_call: TRBV29-1
d_call: NA

cdr3_nt: TGTGCCAGCAGCCAAGCTCCTAATCAGCCCCAGCATTTT
cdr3_aa: CASSQAPNQPQHF
j_call: TRBJ1-5
clone_size: many
v_call: TRBV4-2
d_call: NA

cdr3_nt: TGTGCCTGGGGAGGGGGCACCGGGGAGCTGTTTTTT
cdr3_aa: CAWGGGTGELFF
j_call: TRBJ2-2
clone_size: once
v_call: TRBV30
d_call: NA

cdr3_nt: TGTGCCAGCAGCCGAGGACTAGCGGGAACCTACAATGAGCAGTTCTTC
cdr3_aa: CASSRGLAGTYNEQFF
j_call: TRBJ2-1
clone_size: NA
v_call: TRBV7-9
d_call: TRBD2

cdr3_nt: TGTGCCAGCAGTGACTCTCTCGGGGGTTACAATGAGCAGTTCTTC
cdr3_aa: CASSDSLGGYNEQFF
j_call: TRBJ2-1
clone_size: many
v_call: TRBV6-4
d_call: NA

cdr3_nt: TGTGCCAGCAGCTTAGTGGGACTAGCGTATGAAGAGACCCAGTACTTC
cdr3_aa: CASSLVGLAYEETQYF
j_call: TRBJ2-5
clone_size: NA
v_call: TRBV7-9
d_call: TRBD2

cdr3_nt: TGCGCCAGCAGCCCCCGGTCGACAGGGGGCTCTGGGGCCAACGTCCTGACTTTC
cdr3_aa: CASSPRSTGGSGANVLTF
j_call: TRBJ2-6
clone_size: few
v_call: TRBV4-3
d_call: TRBD1

cdr3_nt: TGCAGCGTGGGCTCCTACGAGCAGTACTTC
cdr3_aa: CSVGSYEQYF
j_call: TRBJ2-7
clone_size: many
v_call: TRBV29-1
d_call: NA

cdr3_nt: TGTGCCAGCAGTTACAGGGGGCGGTACGAGCAGTACTTC
cdr3_aa: CASSYRGRYEQYF
j_call: TRBJ2-7
clone_size: NA
v_call: TRBV6-5
d_call: TRBD1

cdr3_nt: TGTGCCAGCAGCTTAGCGGATGGCGGGCAAGAGACCCAGTACTTC
cdr3_aa: CASSLADGGQETQYF
j_call: TRBJ2-5
clone_size: few
v_call: TRBV7-8
d_call: NA

cdr3_nt: TGCAGCGTTGAAGATTACCGGCGGGCAGGGGGCAATGATAACTATGGCTACACCTTC
cdr3_aa: CSVEDYRRAGGNDNYGYTF
j_call: TRBJ1-2
clone_size: NA
v_call: TRBV29-1
d_call: TRBD1

cdr3_nt: TGTGCCAGCAGCCTGCGGATAGGGGTCCCCTACGAGCAGTACTTC
cdr3_aa: CASSLRIGVPYEQYF
j_call: TRBJ2-7
clone_size: few
v_call: TRBV5-6
d_call: NA

cdr3_nt: TGTGCCACCAGCAGGATCAGGACAGGGGGCAAGGATGAGCAGTTCTTC
cdr3_aa: CATSRIRTGGKDEQFF
j_call: TRBJ2-1
clone_size: many
v_call: TRBV15
d_call: TRBD1

cdr3_nt: TGTGCCAGCCCAGAGAGGGGGGCCCATGAGCAGTTCTTC
cdr3_aa: CASPERGAHEQFF
j_call: TRBJ2-1
clone_size: NA
v_call: TRBV14
d_call: NA

cdr3_nt: TGCAGCGCAGCGCCCGCAGGGTTGGTTCAAGAGACCCAGTACTTC
cdr3_aa: CSAAPAGLVQETQYF
j_call: TRBJ2-5
clone_size: many
v_call: TRBV29-1
d_call: NA

cdr3_nt: TGTGCCAGCAGCTTGGGGAACGGCTATTACGAGCAGTACTTC
cdr3_aa: CASSLGNGYYEQYF
j_call: TRBJ2-7
clone_size: few
v_call: TRBV5-6
d_call: NA

cdr3_nt: TGTGCCAGCAGCTTAGATCAGGACAGGGTTGATGAAAAACTGTTTTTT
cdr3_aa: CASSLDQDRVDEKLFF
j_call: TRBJ1-4
clone_size: few
v_call: TRBV7-6
d_call: TRBD1

cdr3_nt: TGTGCCAGCAGATACAGGACAGTCCCCCCCTACGAGCAGTACTTC
cdr3_aa: CASRYRTVPPYEQYF
j_call: TRBJ2-7
clone_size: NA
v_call: TRBV28
d_call: NA

cdr3_nt: TGTGCCAGCAGCCCCCGGGACTCTGTAGTAGATACGCAGTATTTT
cdr3_aa: CASSPRDSVVDTQYF
j_call: TRBJ2-3
clone_size: few
v_call: TRBV7-9
d_call: NA

cdr3_nt: TGTGCCAGCAGCTTAGGGCGGGGGCTGAACACTGAAGCTTTCTTT
cdr3_aa: CASSLGRGLNTEAFF
j_call: TRBJ1-1
clone_size: many
v_call: TRBV7-9
d_call: NA

cdr3_nt: TGTGCCAGCAGTTTATTTCCGGGGGGAGGGGTCGGCACCGGGGAGCTGTTTTTT
cdr3_aa: CASSLFPGGGVGTGELFF
j_call: TRBJ2-2
clone_size: few
v_call: TRBV27
d_call: TRBD2

cdr3_nt: TGTGCCAGCAGCGCCTTGGAGGGAGGCTACGAGCAGTACTTC
cdr3_aa: CASSALEGGYEQYF
j_call: TRBJ2-7
clone_size: many
v_call: TRBV4-2
d_call: NA

cdr3_nt: TGTGCCAGTAGTGAGCAGGGGGACCAGTACTTC
cdr3_aa: CASSEQGDQYF
j_call: TRBJ2-5
clone_size: NA
v_call: TRBV19
d_call: TRBD1

cdr3_nt: TGCAGTGCCAGTCTGTCAGAGGGAAATATCTACGAGCAGTACTTC
cdr3_aa: CSASLSEGNIYEQYF
j_call: TRBJ2-7
clone_size: many
v_call: TRBV20-1
d_call: NA

cdr3_nt: TGTGCCAGCAGTTACCCCGGGACAACCTACGAGCAGTACTTC
cdr3_aa: CASSYPGTTYEQYF
j_call: TRBJ2-7
clone_size: NA
v_call: TRBV6-5
d_call: NA

cdr3_nt: TGCAGTGCTAGAGATTCGATAGCAACCTCCTACAATGAGCAGTTCTTC
cdr3_aa: CSARDSIATSYNEQFF
j_call: TRBJ2-1
clone_size: many
v_call: TRBV20-1
d_call: NA

cdr3_nt: TGTGCCAGCTCACCGGGGACAGTAGTTAACACCGGGGAGCTGTTTTTT
cdr3_aa: CASSPGTVVNTGELFF
j_call: TRBJ2-2
clone_size: NA
v_call: TRBV18
d_call: TRBD1

cdr3_nt: TGTGCCAGCAGCCGCACTAGCGGTGCGCCTAGGGAGCAGTACTTC
cdr3_aa: CASSRTSGAPREQYF
j_call: TRBJ2-7
clone_size: NA
v_call: TRBV6-1
d_call: TRBD2

cdr3_nt: TGCAGCGTGTTAACCGCCCGCTACGAGCAGTACTTC
cdr3_aa: CSVLTARYEQYF
j_call: TRBJ2-7
clone_size: many
v_call: TRBV29-1
d_call: NA

cdr3_nt: TGCGCCAGCAGCCAGACAGGGGGCGCCGGGGAGCTGTTTTTT
cdr3_aa: CASSQTGGAGELFF
j_call: TRBJ2-2
clone_size: few
v_call: TRBV4-3
d_call: TRBD1

cdr3_nt: TGTGCCAGCAGCCAAGATCTGATGACCCGCAGGGACTCCTACAATGAGCAGTTCTTC
cdr3_aa: CASSQDLMTRRDSYNEQFF
j_call: TRBJ2-1
clone_size: few
v_call: TRBV4-2
d_call: NA

cdr3_nt: TGTGCCAGCAGTGCCCCGGGACAGGCAGATACGCAGTATTTT
cdr3_aa: CASSAPGQADTQYF
j_call: TRBJ2-3
clone_size: NA
v_call: TRBV28
d_call: TRBD1

cdr3_nt: TGCGCCAGCAGCCAGCGGGCCCTAAACAATGAGCAGTTCTTC
cdr3_aa: CASSQRALNNEQFF
j_call: TRBJ2-1
clone_size: NA
v_call: TRBV4-1
d_call: NA

cdr3_nt: TGTGCCAGCAGCTACCCCGTCGGTGAAAAACTGTTTTTT
cdr3_aa: CASSYPVGEKLFF
j_call: TRBJ1-4
clone_size: few
v_call: TRBV12-3/TRBV12-4
d_call: NA

cdr3_nt: TGTGCCAGCAGTTTGGCAGGCACCTACGAGCAGTACTTC
cdr3_aa: CASSLAGTYEQYF
j_call: TRBJ2-7
clone_size: many
v_call: TRBV7-9
d_call: NA

cdr3_nt: TGCAGTGCTAGGTTAAAGGGGACAGGCGATGAAAAACTGTTTTTT
cdr3_aa: CSARLKGTGDEKLFF
j_call: TRBJ1-4
clone_size: many
v_call: TRBV20-1
d_call: TRBD1